This T cell receptor (beta chain) comes out of a study of T cell responses to AZD1222 COVID-19 vaccine. Here immunoSEQ multiplex PCR was the method, and the copy in TCRdb shows in-frame clones only, minus some. The sample has under 130,000 clones, approximately 89% seen once. Findings of the study overall: White British ancestry dominated among donors, who included more females, and clonal diversity was possibly underestimated. Recipients of two AZD1222 doses showed rising Spike-specific TCR breadth and depth. Nearly half of spike-specific TCRs reportedly target unmutated variant regions. None of the repertoires were sampled until the peak T cell response had passed.

In the case of this clone: Its specificity is not known.

Source: peripheral blood, taken 28 days after the second AZD1222 dose. The receptor was isolated from an adult who received the AZD1222 COVID-19 vaccine.

The chain's CDR3 is CATSAGIGIYSNQPQHF. The CDR3 coding sequence is TGTGCCACCAGCGCCGGTATAGGGATTTATAGCAATCAGCCCCAGCATTTT. The J gene is TRBJ1-5, the V gene TRBV15; no clear D. This CDR3 region has 17 residues. Germline assignment: CDR1 LNHNV and CDR2 YYDKDF (reference sequence). Trimming left V 5 bases short and J 0 bases short, with 17 bases between. Based on the CDR3 plus reference TRBV15 and TRBJ1-5, the full variable domain is DAMVIQNPRYQVTQFGKPVTLSCSQTLNHNVMYWYQQKSSQAPKLLFHYYDKDFNNEADTPDNFQSRRPNTSFCFLDIRSPGLGDTAMYLCATSAGIGIYSNQPQHFGDGTRLSIL.